This T cell receptor (beta chain) was profiled in a study of technical replicates of blood from a few donors. V shed 4 bases and J shed 5 bases, with 13 bases lying between them. Germline V gene data show CDR1 as SGDLS and CDR2 as YYNGEE. This CDR3 is 14 amino acids long. The method was immunoSEQ multiplex PCR; TCRdb's version includes in-frame clones alone and lacks a portion of them. Among 50,000 to 70,000 clones, about 95% were seen once, and the ten largest hold approximately 2.9%. The sequence was obtained from a human donor in good health. Some clones in this sample may be carry-over from other donors' samples. Source material: PBMCs. V and J are TRBV9 and TRBJ2-4; perhaps TRBD1 as D (6 bases). The DNA of the CDR3 is TGTGCCAGCAGCCAGGGGACGGCACAAAACATTCAGTACTTC. Translation gives CASSQGTAQNIQYF.